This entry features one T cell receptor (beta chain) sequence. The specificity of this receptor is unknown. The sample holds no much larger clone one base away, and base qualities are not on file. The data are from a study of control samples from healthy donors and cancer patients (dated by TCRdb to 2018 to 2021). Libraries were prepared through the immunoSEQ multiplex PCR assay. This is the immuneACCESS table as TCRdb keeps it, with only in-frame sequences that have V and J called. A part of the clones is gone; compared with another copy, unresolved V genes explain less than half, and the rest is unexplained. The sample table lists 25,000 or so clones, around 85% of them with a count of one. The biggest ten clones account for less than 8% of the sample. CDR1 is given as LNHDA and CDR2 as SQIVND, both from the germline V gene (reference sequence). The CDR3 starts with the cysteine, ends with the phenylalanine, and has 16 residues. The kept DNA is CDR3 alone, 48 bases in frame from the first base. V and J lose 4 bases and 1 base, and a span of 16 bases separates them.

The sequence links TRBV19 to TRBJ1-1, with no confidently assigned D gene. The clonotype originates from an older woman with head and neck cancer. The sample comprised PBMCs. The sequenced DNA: TGTGCCAGTAGTACCCGGGCCTCAATGGGGAACACTGAAGCTTTCTTT. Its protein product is CASSTRASMGNTEAFF. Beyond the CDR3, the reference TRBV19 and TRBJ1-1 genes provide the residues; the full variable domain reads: DGGITQSPKYLFRKEGQNVTLSCEQNLNHDAMYWYRQDPGQGLRLIYYSQIVNDFQKGDIAEGYSVSREKKESFPLTVTSAQKNPTAFYLCASSTRASMGNTEAFFGQGTRLTVV.